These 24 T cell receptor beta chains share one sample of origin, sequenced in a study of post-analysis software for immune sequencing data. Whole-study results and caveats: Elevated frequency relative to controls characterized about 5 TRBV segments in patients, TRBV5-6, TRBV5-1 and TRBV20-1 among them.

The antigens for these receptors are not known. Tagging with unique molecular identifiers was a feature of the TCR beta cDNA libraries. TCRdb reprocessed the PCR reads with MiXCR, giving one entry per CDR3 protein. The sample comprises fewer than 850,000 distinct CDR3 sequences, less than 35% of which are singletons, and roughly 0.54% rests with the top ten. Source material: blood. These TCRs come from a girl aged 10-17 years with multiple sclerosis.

The CDR3 protein is CASVRGTTYEQYF. The CDR3, as DNA: TGTGCCAGCGTCCGAGGGACCACCTACGAGCAGTACTTC. The V gene is TRBV6-2 or TRBV6-3, the J gene TRBJ2-7, with D tentatively TRBD1 or TRBD2 (5 bases each). CDR3 size: 13 residues. Deletions cut 8 bases from V and 2 bases from J, with 13 bases between. Germline values: CDR1 MNHEY, CDR2 SVGEGT.

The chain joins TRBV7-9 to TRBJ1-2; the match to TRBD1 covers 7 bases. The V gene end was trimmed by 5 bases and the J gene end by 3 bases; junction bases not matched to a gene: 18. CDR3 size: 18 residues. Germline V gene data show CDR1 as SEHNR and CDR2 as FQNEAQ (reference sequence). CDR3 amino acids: CASSQTGKLKVDYYGYTF. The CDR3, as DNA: TGTGCCAGCAGCCAGACAGGGAAACTAAAGGTGGATTACTATGGCTACACCTTC.

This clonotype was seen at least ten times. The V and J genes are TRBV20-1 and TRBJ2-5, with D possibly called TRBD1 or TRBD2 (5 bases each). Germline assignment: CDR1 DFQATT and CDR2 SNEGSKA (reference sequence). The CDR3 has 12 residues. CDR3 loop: CSRGDPGETQYF. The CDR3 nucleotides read TGCAGCCGAGGGGACCCCGGGGAGACCCAGTACTTC.

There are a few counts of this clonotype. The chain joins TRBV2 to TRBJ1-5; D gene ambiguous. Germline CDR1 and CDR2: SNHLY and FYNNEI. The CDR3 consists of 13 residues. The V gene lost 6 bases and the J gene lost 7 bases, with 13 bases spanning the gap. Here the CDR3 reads CASRAKRAQPQHF. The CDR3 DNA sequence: TGTGCCAGCAGGGCAAAGAGAGCCCAGCCCCAGCATTTT.

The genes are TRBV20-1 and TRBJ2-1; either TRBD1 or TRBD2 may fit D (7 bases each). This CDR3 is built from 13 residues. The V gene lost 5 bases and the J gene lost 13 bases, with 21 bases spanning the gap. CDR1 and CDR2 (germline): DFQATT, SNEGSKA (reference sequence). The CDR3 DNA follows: TGCAGTGCTCCAGGGGGAGGGGGGGAGACCCAGTTCTTC. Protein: CSAPGGGGETQFF.

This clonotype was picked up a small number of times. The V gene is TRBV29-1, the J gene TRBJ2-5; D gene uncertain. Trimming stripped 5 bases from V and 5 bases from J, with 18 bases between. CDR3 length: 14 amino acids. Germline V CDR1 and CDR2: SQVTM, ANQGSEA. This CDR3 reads CSVPRGVTGETQYF. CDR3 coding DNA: TGCAGCGTTCCCCGTGGGGTTACCGGGGAGACCCAGTACTTC.

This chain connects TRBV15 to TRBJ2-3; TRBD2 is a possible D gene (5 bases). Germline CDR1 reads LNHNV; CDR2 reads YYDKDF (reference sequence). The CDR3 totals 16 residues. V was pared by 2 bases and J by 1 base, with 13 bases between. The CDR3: CATSRKVAPRTDTQYF. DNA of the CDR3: TGTGCCACCAGCAGAAAGGTAGCGCCACGCACAGATACGCAGTATTTT.

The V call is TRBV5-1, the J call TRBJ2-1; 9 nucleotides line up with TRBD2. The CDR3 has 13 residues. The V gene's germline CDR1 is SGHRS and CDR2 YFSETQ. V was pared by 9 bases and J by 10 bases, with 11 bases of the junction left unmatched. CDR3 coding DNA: TGCGCCACGACTAGCGGCGTCCCGCAGGAGCAGTTCTTC. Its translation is CATTSGVPQEQFF.

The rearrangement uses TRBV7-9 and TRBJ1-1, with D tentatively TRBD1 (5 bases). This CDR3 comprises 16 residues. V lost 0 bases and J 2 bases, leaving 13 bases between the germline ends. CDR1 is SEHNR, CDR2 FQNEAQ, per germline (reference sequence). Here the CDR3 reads CASSLAEGTQNTEAFF. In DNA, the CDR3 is TGTGCCAGCAGCTTAGCCGAAGGGACTCAAAACACTGAAGCTTTCTTT.

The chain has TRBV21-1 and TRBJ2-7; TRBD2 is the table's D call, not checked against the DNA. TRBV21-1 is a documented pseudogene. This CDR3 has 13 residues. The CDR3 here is CASSKLAGDEQYF. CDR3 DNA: TGTGCCAGCAGCAAACTAGCGGGAGACGAGCAGTACTTC.

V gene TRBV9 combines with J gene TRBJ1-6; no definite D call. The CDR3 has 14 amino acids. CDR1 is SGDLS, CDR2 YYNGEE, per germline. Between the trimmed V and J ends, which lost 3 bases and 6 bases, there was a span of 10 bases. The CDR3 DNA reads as TGTGCCAGCAGCGAAGGGCCCCCTAATTCACCCCTCCACTTT. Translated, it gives CASSEGPPNSPLHF. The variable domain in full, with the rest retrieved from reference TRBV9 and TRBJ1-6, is DSGVTQTPKHLITATGQRVTLRCSPRSGDLSVYWYQQSLDQGLQFLIQYYNGEERAKGNILERFSAQQFPDLHSELNLSSLELGDSALYFCASSEGPPNSPLHFGNGTRLTVT.

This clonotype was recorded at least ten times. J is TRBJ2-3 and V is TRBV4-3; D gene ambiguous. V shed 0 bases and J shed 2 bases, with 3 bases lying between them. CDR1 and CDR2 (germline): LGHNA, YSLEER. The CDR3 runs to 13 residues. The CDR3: CASSQDITDTQYF. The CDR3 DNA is TGCGCCAGCAGCCAAGATATCACAGATACGCAGTATTTT.

The chain's CDR3 is CASSPGLAGGHGGELFF. CDR3 nucleotide sequence: TGCGCCAGCAGCCCCGGACTAGCGGGAGGCCATGGCGGGGAGCTGTTTTTT. This sequence joins TRBV5-1 and TRBJ2-2; TRBD2 agrees at 14 bases. Germline CDR1 is SGHRS and CDR2 is YFSETQ. The CDR3 covers 17 residues. After removal of 4 bases from V and 7 bases from J, the junction contained 9 bases not matched to a gene. Full variable domain (rest looked up from reference TRBV5-1 and TRBJ2-2): KAGVTQTPRYLIKTRGQQVTLSCSPISGHRSVSWYQQTPGQGLQFLFEYFSETQRNKGNFPGRFSGRQFSNSRSEMNVSTLELGDSALYLCASSPGLAGGHGGELFFGEGSRLTVL.

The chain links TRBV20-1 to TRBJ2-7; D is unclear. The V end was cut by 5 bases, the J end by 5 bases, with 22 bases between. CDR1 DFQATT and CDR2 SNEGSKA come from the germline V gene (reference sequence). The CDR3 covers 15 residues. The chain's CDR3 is CSASPNWAFFHEQYF. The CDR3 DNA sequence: TGCAGTGCTTCCCCCAATTGGGCATTTTTTCACGAGCAGTACTTC.

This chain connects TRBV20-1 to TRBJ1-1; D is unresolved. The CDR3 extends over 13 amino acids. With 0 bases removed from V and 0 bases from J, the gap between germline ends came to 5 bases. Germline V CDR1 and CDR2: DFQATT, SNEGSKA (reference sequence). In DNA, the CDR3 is TGCAGTGCTAGAGATCCGATGAACACTGAAGCTTTCTTT. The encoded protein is CSARDPMNTEAFF.

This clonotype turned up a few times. Here the CDR3 reads CASSTGQPLPSLPQHF. DNA of the CDR3: TGTGCCAGCAGTACTGGACAGCCGCTTCCTTCTTTGCCCCAGCATTTT. The chain recombines TRBV6-6 with TRBJ1-5, with D tentatively TRBD1 (6 bases). The CDR3 is 16 amino acids. Germline CDR1 is MNHNY and CDR2 is SVGAGI (reference sequence). V was shortened by 5 bases and J by 9 bases, with 23 bases between the two germline ends.

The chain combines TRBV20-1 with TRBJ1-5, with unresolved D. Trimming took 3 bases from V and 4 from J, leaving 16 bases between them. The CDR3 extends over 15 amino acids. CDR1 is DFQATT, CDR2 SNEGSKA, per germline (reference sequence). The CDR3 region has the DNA TGCAGTGCTAGTTTCCTGGTAGGAAGAAATCAGCCCCAGCATTTT. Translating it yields CSASFLVGRNQPQHF.

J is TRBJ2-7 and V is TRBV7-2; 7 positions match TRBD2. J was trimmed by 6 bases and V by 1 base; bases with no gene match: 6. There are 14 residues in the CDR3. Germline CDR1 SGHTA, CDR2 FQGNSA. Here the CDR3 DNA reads TGTGCCAGCAGCTTAGGCGGGAGCTCGGGCGAGCAGTACTTC. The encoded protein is CASSLGGSSGEQYF.

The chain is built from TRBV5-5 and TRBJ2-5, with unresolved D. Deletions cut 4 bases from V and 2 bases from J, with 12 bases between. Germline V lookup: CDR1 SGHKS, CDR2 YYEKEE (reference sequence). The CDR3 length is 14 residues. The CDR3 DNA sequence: TGTGCCAGCAGCAAACTGACGGATCAAGAGACCCAGTACTTC. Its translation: CASSKLTDQETQYF.

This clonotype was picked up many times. CDR3 in amino acids: CATIGQGDTDTQYF. CDR3 nucleotide sequence: TGTGCCACCATCGGACAGGGGGACACAGATACGCAGTATTTT. The chain is built from TRBV10-3 and TRBJ2-3; 10 nucleotides agree with TRBD1. The V segment lost 10 bases and the J segment 2 bases; nucleotides outside the gene matches: 6. This CDR3 is 14 amino acids long. Germline CDR1 and CDR2: ENHRY and SYGVKD.

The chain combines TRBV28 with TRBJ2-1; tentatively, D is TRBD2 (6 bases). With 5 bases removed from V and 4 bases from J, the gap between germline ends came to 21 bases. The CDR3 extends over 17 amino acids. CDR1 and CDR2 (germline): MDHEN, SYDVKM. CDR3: CASSQLWTNGLYNEQFF. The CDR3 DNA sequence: TGTGCCAGCAGTCAGCTTTGGACTAACGGGCTTTACAATGAGCAGTTCTTC.

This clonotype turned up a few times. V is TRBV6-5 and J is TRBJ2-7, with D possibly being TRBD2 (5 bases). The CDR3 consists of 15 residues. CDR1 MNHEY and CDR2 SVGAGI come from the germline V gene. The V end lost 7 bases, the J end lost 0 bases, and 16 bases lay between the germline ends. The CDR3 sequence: CASTDSKRSSYEQYF. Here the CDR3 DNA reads TGTGCCAGCACCGACTCTAAGCGGAGCTCCTACGAGCAGTACTTC.

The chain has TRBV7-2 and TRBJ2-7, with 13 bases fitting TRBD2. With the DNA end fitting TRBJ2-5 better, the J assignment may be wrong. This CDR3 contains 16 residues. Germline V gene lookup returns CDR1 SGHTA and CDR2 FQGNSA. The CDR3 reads CASSFGLAGALETQYF. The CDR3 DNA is TGTGCCAGCAGCTTCGGACTAGCGGGAGCGTTGGAGACCCAGTACTTC.

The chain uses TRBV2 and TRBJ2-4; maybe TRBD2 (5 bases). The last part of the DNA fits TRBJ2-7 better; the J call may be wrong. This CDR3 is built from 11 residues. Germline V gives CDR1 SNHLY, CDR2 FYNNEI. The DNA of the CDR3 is TGTGCCATCACTAGCTCCTACGAGCAGTACTTC. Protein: CAITSSYEQYF.